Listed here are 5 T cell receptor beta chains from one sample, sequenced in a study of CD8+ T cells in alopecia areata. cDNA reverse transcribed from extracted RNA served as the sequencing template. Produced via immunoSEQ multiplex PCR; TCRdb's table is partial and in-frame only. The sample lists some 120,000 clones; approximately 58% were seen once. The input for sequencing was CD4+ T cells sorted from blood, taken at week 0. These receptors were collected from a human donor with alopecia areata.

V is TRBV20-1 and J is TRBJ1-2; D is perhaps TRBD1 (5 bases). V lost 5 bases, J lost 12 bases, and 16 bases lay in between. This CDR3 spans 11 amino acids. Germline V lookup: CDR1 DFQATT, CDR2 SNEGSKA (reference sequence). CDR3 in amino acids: CSAGSRDRHTF. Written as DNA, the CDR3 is TGCAGTGCTGGGTCCCGGGACCGTCACACCTTC.

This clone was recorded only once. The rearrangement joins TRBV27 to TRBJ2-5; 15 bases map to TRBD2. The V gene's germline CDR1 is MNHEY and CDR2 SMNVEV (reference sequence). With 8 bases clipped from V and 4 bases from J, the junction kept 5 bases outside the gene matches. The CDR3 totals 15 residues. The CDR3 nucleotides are TGTGCCAGCCGGACTAGCGGGGGGGTATCAGAGACCCAGTACTTC. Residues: CASRTSGGVSETQYF.

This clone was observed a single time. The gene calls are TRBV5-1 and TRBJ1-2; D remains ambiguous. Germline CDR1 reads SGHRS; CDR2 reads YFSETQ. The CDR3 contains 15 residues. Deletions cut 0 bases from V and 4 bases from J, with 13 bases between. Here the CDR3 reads CASSLGLDRFYGYTF. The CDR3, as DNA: TGCGCCAGCAGCTTGGGACTGGACCGCTTCTATGGCTACACCTTC.

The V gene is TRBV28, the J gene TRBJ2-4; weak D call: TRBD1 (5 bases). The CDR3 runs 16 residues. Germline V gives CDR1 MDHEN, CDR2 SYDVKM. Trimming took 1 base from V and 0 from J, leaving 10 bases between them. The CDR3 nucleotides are TGTGCCAGCAGTTTATCAACAGGATTAGCCAAAAACATTCAGTACTTC. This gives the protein CASSLSTGLAKNIQYF.

The CDR3 is CAWSGFGANTGELFF. The CDR3 coding sequence is TGTGCCTGGAGTGGCTTCGGCGCGAACACCGGGGAGCTGTTTTTT. V usage is TRBV30 and J usage is TRBJ2-2, with unresolved D. CDR1 and CDR2 (germline): GTSNPN, SVGIG (reference sequence). The CDR3 runs to 15 residues. Trimming took off 1 base at V and 0 bases at J, with 9 bases between the two ends.